The rows below give T cell receptor beta chains drawn from one sample of a study of early T cells in non-severe SARS-CoV-2 infection. MiXCR, run by TCRdb on the 5' RACE reads, gives a single entry per CDR3 protein. The data hold 45,000 to 60,000 distinct CDR3 sequences, with about a tenth observed a single time. The sample taken for sequencing was whole blood. Receptors originate from an adult who was a healthcare worker with PCR-confirmed SARS-CoV-2 infection or an uninfected control (not recorded which). CDR3s include the opening cysteine and the closing phenylalanine or tryptophan. D genes are given only for firm matches. Clone size is given for some rows only: seen once, a few or many times, or a class if the clone is expanded.

many,TRBV7-6,NA,TRBJ2-7,CASSLKQGNSYEQYF,TGTGCCAGCAGCTTAAAACAGGGAAATTCCTACGAGCAGTACTTC
NA,TRBV13,TRBD1,TRBJ1-2,CASSRTGEHGYTF,TGTGCCAGCAGCCGCACAGGGGAGCACGGCTACACCTTC
many,TRBV6-1,TRBD1,TRBJ1-6,CASSGQGASPLHF,TGTGCCAGCAGCGGACAGGGTGCTTCACCCCTCCACTTT
few,TRBV20-1,TRBD2,TRBJ2-3,CSAHPGTRGVDTQYF,TGCAGTGCTCATCCCGGGACTAGGGGTGTGGATACGCAGTATTTT
few,TRBV19,NA,TRBJ2-2,CASRNDDANTGELFF,TGTGCCAGTAGAAACGACGACGCGAACACCGGGGAGCTGTTTTTT
many,TRBV7-6,NA,TRBJ1-4,CASSYYPGSEGEKLFF,TGTGCCAGCAGTTATTATCCCGGGTCCGAGGGGGAAAAACTGTTTTTT
NA,TRBV13,NA,TRBJ2-7,CASSLKPAGQAYEQYF,TGTGCCAGCAGCTTAAAACCCGCTGGACAAGCCTACGAGCAGTACTTC
many,TRBV25-1,TRBD2,TRBJ2-7,CASSEVSGGINEQYF,TGTGCCAGCAGTGAAGTAAGCGGGGGGATCAACGAGCAGTACTTC
NA,TRBV7-2,NA,TRBJ2-7,CASSLGPLVDEQYF,TGTGCCAGCAGCCTCGGACCGTTGGTGGACGAGCAGTACTTC
many,TRBV11-2,NA,TRBJ2-3,CASSLRERDTQYF,TGTGCCAGCAGCTTACGCGAGAGAGATACGCAGTATTTT
many,TRBV4-1,TRBD1,TRBJ1-1,CASSQEQGQMNTEAFF,TGCGCCAGCAGCCAAGAGCAGGGACAGATGAACACTGAAGCTTTCTTT
NA,TRBV7-9,TRBD2,TRBJ2-2,CASRLTSGNTGELFF,TGTGCCAGCAGGTTGACTAGCGGGAACACCGGGGAGCTGTTTTTT